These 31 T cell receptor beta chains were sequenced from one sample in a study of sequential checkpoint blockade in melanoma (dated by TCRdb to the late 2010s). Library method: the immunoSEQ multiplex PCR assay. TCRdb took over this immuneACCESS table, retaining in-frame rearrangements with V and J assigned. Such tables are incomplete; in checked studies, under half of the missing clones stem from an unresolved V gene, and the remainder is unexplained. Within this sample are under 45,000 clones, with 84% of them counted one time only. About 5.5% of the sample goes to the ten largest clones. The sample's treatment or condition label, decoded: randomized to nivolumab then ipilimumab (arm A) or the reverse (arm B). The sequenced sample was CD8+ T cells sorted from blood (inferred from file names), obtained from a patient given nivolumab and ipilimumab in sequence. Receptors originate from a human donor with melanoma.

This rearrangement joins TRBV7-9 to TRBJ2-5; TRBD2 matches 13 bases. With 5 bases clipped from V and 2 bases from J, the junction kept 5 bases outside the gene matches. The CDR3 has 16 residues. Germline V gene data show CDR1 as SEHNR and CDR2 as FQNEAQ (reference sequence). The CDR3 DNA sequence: TGTGCCAGCAGCCCCCAGGGACTAGCGGGGCAAGAGACCCAGTACTTC. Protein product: CASSPQGLAGQETQYF.

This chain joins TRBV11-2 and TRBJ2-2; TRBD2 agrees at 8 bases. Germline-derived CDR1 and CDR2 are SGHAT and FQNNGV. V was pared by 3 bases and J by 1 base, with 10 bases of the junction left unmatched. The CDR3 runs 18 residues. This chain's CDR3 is CASSFPVGRVVNTGELFF. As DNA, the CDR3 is TGTGCCAGCAGCTTCCCGGTCGGGAGGGTGGTGAACACCGGGGAGCTGTTTTTT.

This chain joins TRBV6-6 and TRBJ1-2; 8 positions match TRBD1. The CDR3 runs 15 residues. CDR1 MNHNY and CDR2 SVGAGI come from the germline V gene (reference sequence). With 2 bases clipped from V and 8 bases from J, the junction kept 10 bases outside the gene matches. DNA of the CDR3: TGTGCCAGCAGTTACCTCCCCCCAGGGGGCGACGGCTACACCTTC. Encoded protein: CASSYLPPGGDGYTF.

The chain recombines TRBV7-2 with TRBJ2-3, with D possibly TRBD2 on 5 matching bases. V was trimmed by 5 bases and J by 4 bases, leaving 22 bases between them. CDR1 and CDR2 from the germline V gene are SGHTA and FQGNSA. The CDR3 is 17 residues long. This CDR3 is CASSPPFGLQDPDTQYF. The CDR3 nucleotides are TGTGCCAGCAGCCCCCCTTTTGGACTCCAGGATCCAGATACGCAGTATTTT.

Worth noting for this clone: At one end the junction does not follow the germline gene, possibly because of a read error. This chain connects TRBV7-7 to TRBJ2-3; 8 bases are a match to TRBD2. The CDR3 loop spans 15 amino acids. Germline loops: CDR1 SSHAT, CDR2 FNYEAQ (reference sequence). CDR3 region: CASSGPGGAGDTQYF. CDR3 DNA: TGTGCTAGCAGCGGGCCGGGGGGGGCGGGAGATACGCAGTATTTT.

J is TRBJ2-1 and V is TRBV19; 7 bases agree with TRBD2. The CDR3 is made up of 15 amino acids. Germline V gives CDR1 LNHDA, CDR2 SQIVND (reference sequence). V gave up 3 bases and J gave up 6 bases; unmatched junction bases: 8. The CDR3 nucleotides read TGTGCCAGTAGTATGTCCAGCGGGGCCCTCAATGAGCAGTTCTTC. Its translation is CASSMSSGALNEQFF.

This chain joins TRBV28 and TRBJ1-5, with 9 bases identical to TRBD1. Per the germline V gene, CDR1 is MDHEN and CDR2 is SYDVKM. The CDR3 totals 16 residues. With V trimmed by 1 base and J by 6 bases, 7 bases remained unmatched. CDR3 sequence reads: CASSLLQGAPGQPQHF. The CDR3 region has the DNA TGTGCCAGCAGTTTATTACAGGGGGCGCCCGGTCAGCCCCAGCATTTT.

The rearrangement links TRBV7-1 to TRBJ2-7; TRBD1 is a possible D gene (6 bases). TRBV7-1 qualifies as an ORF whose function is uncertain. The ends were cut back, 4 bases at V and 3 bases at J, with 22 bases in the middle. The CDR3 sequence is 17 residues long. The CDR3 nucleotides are TGTGCCAGCAGCTTACTCACAGGGCCCTCTTCTATCTACGAGCAGTACTTC. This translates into CASSLLTGPSSIYEQYF.

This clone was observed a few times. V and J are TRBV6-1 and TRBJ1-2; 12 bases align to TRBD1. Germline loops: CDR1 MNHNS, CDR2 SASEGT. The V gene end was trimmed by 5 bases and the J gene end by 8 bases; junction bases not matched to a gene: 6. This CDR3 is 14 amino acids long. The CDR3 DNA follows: TGTGCCAGCAGTCCCGGGACAGGGGGCAAAGGCTACACCTTC. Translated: CASSPGTGGKGYTF.

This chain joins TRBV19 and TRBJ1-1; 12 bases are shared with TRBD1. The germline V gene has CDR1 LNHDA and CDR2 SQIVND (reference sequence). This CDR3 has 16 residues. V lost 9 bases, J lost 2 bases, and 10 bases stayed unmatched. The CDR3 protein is CASMGQGAFINTEAFF. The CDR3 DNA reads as TGTGCCAGCATGGGACAGGGGGCGTTTATTAACACTGAAGCTTTCTTT.

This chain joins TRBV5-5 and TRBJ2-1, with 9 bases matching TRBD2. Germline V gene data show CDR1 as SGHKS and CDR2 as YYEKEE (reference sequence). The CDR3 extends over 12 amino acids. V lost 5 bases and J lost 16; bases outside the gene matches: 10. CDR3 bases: TGTGCCAGCAGTTCCCCGGGACTAGCTGAATTCTTC. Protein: CASSSPGLAEFF. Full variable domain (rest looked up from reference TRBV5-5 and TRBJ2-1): DAGVTQSPTHLIKTRGQQVTLRCSPISGHKSVSWYQQVLGQGPQFIFQYYEKEERGRGNFPDRFSARQFPNYSSELNVNALLLGDSALYLCASSSPGLAEFFGPGTRLTVL.

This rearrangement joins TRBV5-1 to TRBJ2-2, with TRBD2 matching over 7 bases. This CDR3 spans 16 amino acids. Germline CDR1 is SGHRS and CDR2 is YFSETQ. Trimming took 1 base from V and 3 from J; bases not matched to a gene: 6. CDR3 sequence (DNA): TGCGCCAGCAGCTTGCCTAGCGGCATATACACCGGGGAGCTGTTTTTT. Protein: CASSLPSGIYTGELFF.

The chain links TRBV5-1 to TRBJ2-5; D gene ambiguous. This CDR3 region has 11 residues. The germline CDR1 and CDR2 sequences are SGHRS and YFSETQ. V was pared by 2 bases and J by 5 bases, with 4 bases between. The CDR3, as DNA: TGCGCCAGCAGCTTAAGCGAGACCCAGTACTTC. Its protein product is CASSLSETQYF.

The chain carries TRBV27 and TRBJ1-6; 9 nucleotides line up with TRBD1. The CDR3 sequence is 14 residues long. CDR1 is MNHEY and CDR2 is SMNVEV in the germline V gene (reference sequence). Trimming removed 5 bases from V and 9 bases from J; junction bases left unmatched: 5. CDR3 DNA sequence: TGTGCCAGCAGTCCCACAGGGGGCGTTTCACCCCTCCACTTT. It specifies CASSPTGGVSPLHF.

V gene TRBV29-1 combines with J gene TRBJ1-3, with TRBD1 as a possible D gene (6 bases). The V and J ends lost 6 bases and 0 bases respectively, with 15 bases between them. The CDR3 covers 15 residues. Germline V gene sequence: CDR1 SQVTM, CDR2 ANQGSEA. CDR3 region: CSVSGQGTSGNTIYF. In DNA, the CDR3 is TGCAGCGTCTCGGGGCAGGGGACCTCTGGAAACACCATATATTTT.

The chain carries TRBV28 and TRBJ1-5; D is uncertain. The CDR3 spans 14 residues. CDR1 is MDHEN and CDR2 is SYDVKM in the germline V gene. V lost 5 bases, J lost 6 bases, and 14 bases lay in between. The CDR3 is CASSPSGLGQPQHF. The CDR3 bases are TGTGCCAGCAGTCCCTCGGGATTGGGTCAGCCCCAGCATTTT.

The CDR3: CSVAGQNTEAFF. The DNA for the CDR3 is TGCAGCGTCGCGGGGCAAAACACTGAAGCTTTCTTT. V usage is TRBV29-1 and J usage is TRBJ1-1; D possibly corresponds to TRBD1 (5 bases). Germline loops: CDR1 SQVTM, CDR2 ANQGSEA. Trimming pared 6 bases from V and 2 bases from J, leaving 10 bases between. This CDR3 region has 12 residues.

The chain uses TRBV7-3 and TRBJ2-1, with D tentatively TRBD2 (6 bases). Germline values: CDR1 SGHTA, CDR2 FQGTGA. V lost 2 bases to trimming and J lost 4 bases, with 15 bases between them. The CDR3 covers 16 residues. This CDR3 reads CASSLSSEGGYNEQFF. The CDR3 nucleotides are TGTGCCAGCAGCTTATCTTCGGAGGGCGGTTACAATGAGCAGTTCTTC.

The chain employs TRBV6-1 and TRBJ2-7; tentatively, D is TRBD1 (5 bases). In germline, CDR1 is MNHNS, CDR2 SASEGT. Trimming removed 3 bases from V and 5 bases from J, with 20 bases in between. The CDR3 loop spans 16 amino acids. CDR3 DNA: TGTGCCAGCAGTGATAAGACAGCCGGAGCTTCGGACGAGCAGTACTTC. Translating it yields CASSDKTAGASDEQYF.

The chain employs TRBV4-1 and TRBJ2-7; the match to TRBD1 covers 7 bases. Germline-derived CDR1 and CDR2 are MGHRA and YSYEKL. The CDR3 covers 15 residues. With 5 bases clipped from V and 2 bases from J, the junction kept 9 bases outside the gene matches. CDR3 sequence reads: CASSSQGTEAYEQYF. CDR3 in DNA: TGCGCCAGCAGCTCTCAAGGGACAGAAGCCTACGAGCAGTACTTC.

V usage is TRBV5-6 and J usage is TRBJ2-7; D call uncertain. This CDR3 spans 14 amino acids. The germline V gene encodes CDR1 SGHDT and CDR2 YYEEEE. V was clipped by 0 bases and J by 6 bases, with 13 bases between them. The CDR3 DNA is TGTGCCAGCAGCTTGGGGGCCTCCCTGGGCGAGCAGTACTTC. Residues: CASSLGASLGEQYF.

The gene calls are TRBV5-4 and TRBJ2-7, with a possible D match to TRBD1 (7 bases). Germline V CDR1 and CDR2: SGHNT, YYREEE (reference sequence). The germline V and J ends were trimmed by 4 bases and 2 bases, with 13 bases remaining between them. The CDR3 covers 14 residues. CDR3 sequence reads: CASSGGTVAYEQYF. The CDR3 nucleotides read TGTGCCAGCAGCGGCGGGACAGTCGCCTACGAGCAGTACTTC. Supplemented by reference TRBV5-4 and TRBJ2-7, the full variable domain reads ETGVTQSPTHLIKTRGQQVTLRCSSQSGHNTVSWYQQALGQGPQFIFQYYREEENGRGNFPPRFSGLQFPNYSSELNVNALELDDSALYLCASSGGTVAYEQYFGPGTRLTVT.

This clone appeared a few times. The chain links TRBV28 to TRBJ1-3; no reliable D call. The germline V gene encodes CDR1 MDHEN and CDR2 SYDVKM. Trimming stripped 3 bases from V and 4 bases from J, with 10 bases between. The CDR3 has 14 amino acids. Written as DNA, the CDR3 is TGTGCCAGCAGTTTGGGCAGGTCAGGAAACACCATATATTTT. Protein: CASSLGRSGNTIYF. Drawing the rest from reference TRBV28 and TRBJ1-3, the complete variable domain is DVKVTQSSRYLVKRTGEKVFLECVQDMDHENMFWYRQDPGLGLRLIYFSYDVKMKEKGDIPEGYSVSREKKERFSLILESASTNQTSMYLCASSLGRSGNTIYFGEGSWLTVV.

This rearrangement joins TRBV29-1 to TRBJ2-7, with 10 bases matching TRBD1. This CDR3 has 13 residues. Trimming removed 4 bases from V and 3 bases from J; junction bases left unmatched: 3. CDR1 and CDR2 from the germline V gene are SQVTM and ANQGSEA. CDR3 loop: CSVVDRGGYEQYF. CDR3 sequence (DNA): TGCAGCGTTGTGGACAGGGGGGGCTACGAGCAGTACTTC.

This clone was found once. Here the CDR3 DNA reads TGCGCCAGCAGCCAAGTAACGGGACAGGGGTACGAGCAGTACTTC. It encodes CASSQVTGQGYEQYF. The chain joins TRBV4-1 to TRBJ2-5; TRBD1 matches 10 bases. The tail of the sequence fits TRBJ2-7 better, so the J call may be wrong. The CDR3 covers 15 residues. Germline V gene sequence: CDR1 MGHRA, CDR2 YSYEKL.

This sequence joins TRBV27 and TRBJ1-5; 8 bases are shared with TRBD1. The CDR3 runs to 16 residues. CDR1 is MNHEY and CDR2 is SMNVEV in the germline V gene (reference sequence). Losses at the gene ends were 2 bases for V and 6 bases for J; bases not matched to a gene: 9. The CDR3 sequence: CASSLLGQGSGQPQHF. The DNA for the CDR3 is TGTGCCAGCAGTTTACTTGGACAGGGATCGGGTCAGCCCCAGCATTTT.

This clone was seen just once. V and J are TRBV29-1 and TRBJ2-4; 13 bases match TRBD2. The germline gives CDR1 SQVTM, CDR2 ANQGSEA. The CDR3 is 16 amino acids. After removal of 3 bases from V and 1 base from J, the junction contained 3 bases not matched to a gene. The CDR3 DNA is TGCAGCGTTGACGGGACTAGCGGGGATGCCAAAAACATTCAGTACTTC. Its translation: CSVDGTSGDAKNIQYF.

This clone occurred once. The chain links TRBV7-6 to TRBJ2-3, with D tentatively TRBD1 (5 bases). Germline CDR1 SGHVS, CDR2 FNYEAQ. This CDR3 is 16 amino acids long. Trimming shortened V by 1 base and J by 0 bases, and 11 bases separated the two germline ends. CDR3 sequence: CASSLEWAGSTDTQYF. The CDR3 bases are TGTGCCAGCAGCTTAGAATGGGCAGGGAGCACAGATACGCAGTATTTT. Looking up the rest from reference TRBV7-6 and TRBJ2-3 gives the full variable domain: GAGVSQSPRYKVTKRGQDVALRCDPISGHVSLYWYRQALGQGPEFLTYFNYEAQQDKSGLPNDRFSAERPEGSISTLTIQRTEQRDSAMYRCASSLEWAGSTDTQYFGPGTRLTVL.

The CDR3: CASSRLTSGGLYTQYF. The DNA of the CDR3 is TGTGCCAGCAGTCGCCTGACTAGCGGGGGGCTCTATACGCAGTATTTT. The chain uses TRBV27 and TRBJ2-3, with 13 bases matching TRBD2. CDR1 is MNHEY, CDR2 SMNVEV, per germline (reference sequence). Trimming removed 5 bases from V and 7 bases from J; junction bases left unmatched: 9. CDR3 length: 16 amino acids.

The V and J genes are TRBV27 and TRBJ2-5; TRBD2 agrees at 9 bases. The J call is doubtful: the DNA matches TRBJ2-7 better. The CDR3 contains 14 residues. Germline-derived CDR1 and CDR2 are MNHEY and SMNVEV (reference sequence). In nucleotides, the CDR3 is TGTGCCAGCAGTTTGGTAGCGGGAGCCTACGAGCAGTACTTC. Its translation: CASSLVAGAYEQYF.

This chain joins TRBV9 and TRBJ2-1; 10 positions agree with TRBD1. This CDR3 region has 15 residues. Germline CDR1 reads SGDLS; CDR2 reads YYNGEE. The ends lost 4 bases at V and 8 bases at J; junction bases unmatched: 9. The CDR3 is CASSLQGTGVDEQFF. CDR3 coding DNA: TGTGCCAGCAGCCTTCAGGGGACAGGGGTCGATGAGCAGTTCTTC.